This T cell receptor beta chain appears in the sequencing data of a study of early T cells in non-severe SARS-CoV-2 infection. Study details: Sequenced material consisted of bulk RNA (from unsorted whole blood), and chains were unpaired.

Unique molecular identifiers were affixed to single, distinct cDNA molecules. TCRdb re-called the 5' RACE reads through MiXCR, storing one row per CDR3 protein. The table includes about 76,000 distinct CDR3 sequences, about 14% detected once. This CDR3 comprises 15 residues. Trimming cost V 2 bases and J 6 bases, with 18 bases left between them. Germline assignment: CDR1 SGDLS and CDR2 YYNGEE. This rearrangement joins TRBV9 to TRBJ2-7; D tentatively reads TRBD1 or TRBD2 (6 bases each). The sequenced sample consisted of whole blood. This TCR was recovered from an adult who was a healthcare worker with PCR-confirmed SARS-CoV-2 infection or an uninfected control (not recorded which). The CDR3 loop reads CASSVNPGAPVEQYF. The DNA of the CDR3 is TGTGCCAGCAGCGTTAACCCGGGGGCGCCGGTCGAGCAGTACTTC.